This T cell receptor (beta chain) was recorded in a study of cytotoxic CD8 clonotypes in ibrutinib-treated CLL. Looking at the study overall: The average sample held about 260,000 productive templates and about 99,000 productive rearrangements. General study results and limits: Public clonotypes were uncommon and contracted or stayed stable on treatment.

Cryopreserved PBMCs provided about 2 micrograms of genomic DNA for the TCR beta libraries. Germline CDR1 is SEHNR and CDR2 is FQNEAQ (reference sequence). With 4 bases clipped from V and 0 bases from J, the junction kept 9 bases outside the gene matches. This CDR3 region has 16 residues. As to this clone: Its antigen is undetermined.

Sequencing was designed to attain a depth spanning 1 in 200,000 to 1 in 1 million T cells. The table came from immunoSEQ multiplex PCR; TCRdb's copy has only in-frame clones and leaves some out. The sample shows 330,000 or so clones, about 64% of them seen only once. This clonotype originated in a human donor with chronic lymphocytic leukemia. The chain carries TRBV7-9 and TRBJ2-7; 7 nucleotides agree with TRBD1. This material consisted of PBMCs, taken after 36 months of ibrutinib treatment. Here the CDR3 DNA reads TGTGCCAGCAGCTATAGTGGGACAGCACGCTCCTACGAGCAGTACTTC. Translated: CASSYSGTARSYEQYF.